The clone carrying this TCR beta chain was seen ten or more times. The source of the sample is a study of T cells in Graves' hyperthyroidism and ophthalmopathy. The germline V gene has CDR1 KGHSH and CDR2 LQKENI. This CDR3 has 16 amino acids. The V end lost 10 bases, the J end lost 0 bases, and 18 bases lay between the germline ends. RNA transcripts yielded amplified TCR beta CDR3 regions. The primer set for the first-round RT-PCR of the TCR CDR3 was HTBI. TCRdb ran MiXCR on the multiplex PCR reads and lists one entry per CDR3 protein. The sample lists 450,000 to 650,000 distinct CDR3 sequences; roughly 17% were seen once.

This TCR was recovered from a woman aged 18-29 years with Graves' ophthalmopathy. The V call is TRBV18, the J call TRBJ2-2; D is undetermined. Sample: blood. Written as DNA, the CDR3 is TGTGCCACCCAATCCGGATCATCGTCGAACACCGGGGAGCTGTTTTTT. Translated, it gives CATQSGSSSNTGELFF.